This T cell receptor (beta chain) was observed in a study of control samples from healthy donors and cancer patients. The V gene end was trimmed by 5 bases and the J gene end by 8 bases; junction bases not matched to a gene: 8. The CDR3 runs 15 residues. CDR1 is SGHKS and CDR2 is YYEKEE in the germline V gene (reference sequence). This clone was seen a single time. Assay: immunoSEQ multiplex PCR; the TCRdb copy retains only in-frame clones and omits some. The sample carries about 140,000 clones, almost 90% recorded once. The sample comprised blood. The chain employs TRBV5-5 and TRBJ2-1; 12 nucleotides match TRBD2. This clonotype was obtained from a man between 18 and 29 years old in good health. The CDR3 here is CASSSSGGAIYEQFF. The CDR3 bases are TGTGCCAGCAGTTCTAGCGGGGGGGCCATCTATGAGCAGTTCTTC.